These 31 T cell receptor beta chains came from one sample sequenced in a study of blood T cell repertoires in COVID-19. TCRdb's table, derived via immunoSEQ multiplex PCR, lists solely in-frame clones and lacks some. This sample yields more than 200,000 clones, of which over 70% are seen a single time; roughly 8.8% belongs to the top ten. The sequenced sample consisted of peripheral blood. The receptors here all came from a woman aged 45-65 years with acute or convalescent COVID-19.

CDR3: CASSVQGRDSYNEQFF. The CDR3 DNA reads as TGTGCCAGCAGCGTTCAAGGCCGGGACAGTTACAATGAGCAGTTCTTC. The rearrangement uses TRBV9 and TRBJ2-1; 7 bases map to TRBD1. V lost 2 bases, J lost 4 bases, and 9 bases stayed unmatched. Germline loops: CDR1 SGDLS, CDR2 YYNGEE. This CDR3 contains 16 residues.

This chain joins TRBV29-1 and TRBJ2-1; D not resolved. Trimming removed 5 bases from V and 0 bases from J, with 8 bases in between. The CDR3 spans 13 residues. Germline CDR1 is SQVTM and CDR2 is ANQGSEA. As DNA, the CDR3 is TGCAGCGTTCATTCTAGCTCCTACAATGAGCAGTTCTTC. Translated: CSVHSSSYNEQFF.

J is TRBJ1-2 and V is TRBV19; the D is unclear. The germline CDR1 and CDR2 sequences are LNHDA and SQIVND (reference sequence). This CDR3 is 14 amino acids long. Trimming stripped 1 base from V and 7 bases from J, with 13 bases between. CDR3 sequence reads: CASSIGQVSGGYTF. The CDR3 DNA reads TGTGCCAGTAGTATAGGGCAGGTCTCTGGTGGCTACACCTTC.

This clone was recorded a few times. This chain links TRBV5-6 with TRBJ2-5; 9 nucleotides line up with TRBD1. J lost 5 bases, V lost 3 bases, and 5 bases had no gene match. The CDR3 consists of 14 residues. Per the germline V gene, CDR1 is SGHDT and CDR2 is YYEEEE. This chain's CDR3 is CASSYGTGRETQYF. Written as DNA, the CDR3 is TGTGCCAGCAGCTACGGGACAGGGAGGGAGACCCAGTACTTC.

The CDR3 region is CASSPTGNANTEAFF. CDR3 nucleotide sequence: TGTGCCAGCAGTCCCACAGGGAATGCGAACACTGAAGCTTTCTTT. J is TRBJ1-1 and V is TRBV28; the D gene is possibly TRBD1 (6 bases). V was clipped by 5 bases and J by 1 base, with 14 bases between them. The V gene's germline CDR1 is MDHEN and CDR2 SYDVKM. This CDR3 spans 15 amino acids.

This chain connects TRBV7-9 to TRBJ2-7; D possibly corresponds to TRBD1 (5 bases). Trimming took off 4 bases at V and 6 bases at J, with 13 bases between the two ends. The CDR3 is made up of 13 amino acids. CDR1 is SEHNR, CDR2 FQNEAQ, per germline (reference sequence). The CDR3 bases are TGTGCCAGCAGCTGGATGACAGTATCCGAGCAGTACTTC. This codes for CASSWMTVSEQYF.

This chain joins TRBV29-1 and TRBJ2-7; 10 bases fit TRBD1. V shed 7 bases, J shed 6 bases, and the junction held 12 bases outside the gene matches. The CDR3 consists of 14 residues. Germline V gene lookup returns CDR1 SQVTM and CDR2 ANQGSEA. The CDR3 loop reads CSAQKGQGKGEQYF. The CDR3 bases are TGCAGCGCTCAGAAGGGACAGGGGAAGGGCGAGCAGTACTTC.

The rearrangement joins TRBV3-1 (or the pseudogene TRBV3-2) to TRBJ1-5; D is undetermined. The CDR3 spans 15 residues. Germline V gene sequence: CDR1 LGHDT, CDR2 YNNKEL (reference sequence). The V and J ends lost 1 base and 7 bases respectively, with 14 bases between them. The CDR3 reads CASSQGGGLGQPQHF. The CDR3 DNA reads as TGTGCCAGCAGCCAAGGGGGAGGGTTGGGGCAGCCCCAGCATTTT.

This chain joins TRBV24-1 and TRBJ2-5, with TRBD1 matching over 11 bases. Germline CDR1 and CDR2: KGHDR and SFDVKD. The CDR3 is 15 amino acids. Germline trimming cut 5 bases from V and 4 bases from J; bases unmatched to any gene: 5. The CDR3 coding sequence is TGTGCCACCAGTGTCACCGGGACAGGGGGAGAGACCCAGTACTTC. Amino acids: CATSVTGTGGETQYF.

The chain uses TRBV24-1 and TRBJ2-5, with TRBD1 as a possible D gene (6 bases). CDR3 length: 17 amino acids. Germline V gene data show CDR1 as KGHDR and CDR2 as SFDVKD. V was trimmed by 3 bases and J by 7 bases, leaving 23 bases between them. In DNA, the CDR3 is TGTGCCACCAGTGATCCAACAGGGTCAGTAAACCTGGGGACCCAGTACTTC. It encodes CATSDPTGSVNLGTQYF.

This rearrangement joins TRBV9 to TRBJ2-1, with 9 bases matching TRBD2. Trimming took 4 bases from V and 7 from J; bases not matched to a gene: 18. The CDR3 contains 18 residues. The V gene's germline CDR1 is SGDLS and CDR2 YYNGEE. The CDR3: CASSSGTSLAAGGNEQFF. For the CDR3, the DNA is TGTGCCAGCAGCTCCGGGACTAGCCTCGCGGCCGGGGGAAATGAGCAGTTCTTC.

This rearrangement joins TRBV5-4 to TRBJ2-7; 7 bases are shared with TRBD2. The CDR3 totals 15 residues. In germline, CDR1 is SGHNT, CDR2 YYREEE (reference sequence). Trimming removed 0 bases from V and 4 bases from J; junction bases left unmatched: 7. The chain's CDR3 is CASSLDGGGIYEQYF. Here the CDR3 DNA reads TGTGCCAGCAGCTTGGATGGCGGGGGAATTTACGAGCAGTACTTC.

The rearrangement joins TRBV28 to TRBJ2-7; a possible D gene is TRBD2 (5 bases). Germline assignment: CDR1 MDHEN and CDR2 SYDVKM. The CDR3 is 13 residues long. V was pared by 2 bases and J by 6 bases, with 11 bases between. The CDR3 loop is CASSLMGSAEQYF. CDR3 DNA: TGTGCCAGCAGTTTAATGGGGAGTGCCGAGCAGTACTTC.

This clone was observed a handful of times. V usage is TRBV18 and J usage is TRBJ2-4; 7 bases align to TRBD1. The CDR3 has 13 amino acids. Germline-derived CDR1 and CDR2 are KGHSH and LQKENI. The trim removed 3 bases at V and 7 bases at J, leaving 3 bases unmatched. The CDR3 bases are TGTGCCAGCTCACCCGCGACAGGGAACATTCAGTACTTC. Translating gives CASSPATGNIQYF.

The chain carries TRBV3-1 (or the pseudogene TRBV3-2) and TRBJ2-7; D might be TRBD2 (6 bases). V dropped 3 bases and J dropped 4 bases, with 16 bases sitting between them. The germline CDR1 and CDR2 sequences are LGHDT and YNNKEL (reference sequence). This CDR3 contains 15 residues. This chain's CDR3 is CASSQGGDWVYEQYF. The CDR3 nucleotides read TGTGCCAGCAGCCAGGGCGGGGATTGGGTGTACGAGCAGTACTTC.

This chain joins TRBV3-1 (or the pseudogene TRBV3-2) and TRBJ2-3; 9 bases map to TRBD2. Germline values: CDR1 LGHDT, CDR2 YNNKEL (reference sequence). This CDR3 has 15 residues. V trimming: 5 bases; J trimming: 2 bases; junction bases outside the gene matches: 5. CDR3 DNA sequence: TGTGCCAGCAGCTCCCGACTAGCGGCCACAGATACGCAGTATTTT. Protein sequence: CASSSRLAATDTQYF.

The CDR3 nucleotides read TGTGCCAGCAGTCCCGGGGAGGGTGGAGATACGCAGTATTTT. Protein product: CASSPGEGGDTQYF. The chain uses TRBV5-5 and TRBJ2-3; 7 bases fit TRBD2. CDR3 length equals 14 residues. The V and J ends lost 5 bases and 5 bases, in that order; junction bases with no gene match: 8. Germline V gives CDR1 SGHKS, CDR2 YYEKEE (reference sequence).

This clone was seen once. J is TRBJ1-2 and V is TRBV2; the D gene is possibly TRBD1 (5 bases). Germline lookup yields CDR1 SNHLY and CDR2 FYNNEI. The length of the CDR3 is 16 residues. Trimming removed 2 bases at V and 6 bases at J, with 19 bases between. Here the CDR3 DNA reads TGTGCCAGCAGTGAAAGGGCGGGGCGGCAGGGTAATGGCTACACCTTC. It translates to CASSERAGRQGNGYTF.

This chain links TRBV29-1 with TRBJ2-1; 7 bases map to TRBD1. The CDR3 consists of 14 residues. Per the germline V gene, CDR1 is SQVTM and CDR2 is ANQGSEA. The junction had 7 bases not matched to a gene; V was cut back by 6 bases and J by 2 bases. CDR3 loop: CSVTGANTYNEQFF. The CDR3 bases are TGCAGCGTAACAGGGGCGAATACCTACAATGAGCAGTTCTTC.

The chain uses TRBV5-6 and TRBJ2-2, with 7 bases lining up with TRBD1. Germline V gene lookup returns CDR1 SGHDT and CDR2 YYEEEE. The CDR3 has 15 amino acids. J was trimmed by 4 bases and V by 4 bases; bases with no gene match: 7. The chain's CDR3 is CASSPRDRITGELFF. In DNA form, the CDR3 reads TGTGCCAGCAGCCCCCGGGACAGAATCACCGGGGAGCTGTTTTTT.

J is TRBJ2-3 and V is TRBV2; 13 bases map to TRBD2. V lost 5 bases, J lost 4 bases, and 12 bases stayed unmatched. There are 18 residues in the CDR3. Germline CDR1 SNHLY, CDR2 FYNNEI. The CDR3 region is CASSLLPRTSGSADTQYF. Written as DNA, the CDR3 is TGTGCCAGCAGTCTACTCCCTAGGACTAGCGGGAGTGCAGATACGCAGTATTTT.

The chain recombines TRBV6-2 or TRBV6-3 with TRBJ1-2, with 8 bases lining up with TRBD1. Germline V gene sequence: CDR1 MNHEY, CDR2 SVGEGT. The CDR3 runs to 14 residues. Trimming at V came to 1 base and at J to 8 bases, leaving 6 bases not matched to a gene. The CDR3: CASSYFGQGWGYTF. The DNA of the CDR3 is TGTGCCAGCAGTTACTTCGGACAGGGATGGGGCTACACCTTC.

V gene TRBV6-6 combines with J gene TRBJ1-2, with TRBD1 as a possible D gene (5 bases). The CDR3 is 14 amino acids. The V end was cut by 2 bases, the J end by 2 bases, with 9 bases between. Germline loops: CDR1 MNHNY, CDR2 SVGAGI (reference sequence). This chain's CDR3 is CASSYAAGNYGYTF. CDR3 coding DNA: TGTGCCAGCAGTTACGCGGCAGGGAACTATGGCTACACCTTC.

This chain uses TRBV2 with TRBJ2-1, with 7 bases fitting TRBD2. The germline CDR1 and CDR2 sequences are SNHLY and FYNNEI. This CDR3 has 15 amino acids. J was trimmed by 7 bases and V by 4 bases; bases with no gene match: 10. DNA for the CDR3: TGTGCCAGCAGTGGTTCTAGCGGAGGCGAGAATGAGCAGTTCTTC. Translation: CASSGSSGGENEQFF.

The CDR3 region has the DNA TGTGCCAGCAGTTACGCCCCCGGGAACACTGAAGCTTTCTTT. Translating gives CASSYAPGNTEAFF. The chain recombines TRBV27 with TRBJ1-1; D not resolved. Germline assignment: CDR1 MNHEY and CDR2 SMNVEV (reference sequence). CDR3 length equals 14 residues. The V and J ends lost 4 bases and 1 base respectively, with 10 bases between them.

This chain joins TRBV5-1 and TRBJ2-2; TRBD1 agrees at 8 bases. V was pared by 3 bases and J by 4 bases, with 14 bases of the junction left unmatched. The CDR3 is made up of 18 amino acids. Germline CDR1 SGHRS, CDR2 YFSETQ. The CDR3 nucleotides read TGCGCCAGCAGCTGGGACAGGCCGACGGATTTTGGCACCGGGGAGCTGTTTTTT. Its translation: CASSWDRPTDFGTGELFF.

The CDR3, as DNA: TGTGCCAGCAGTAAGGACAGGGTTTCACCCCTCCACTTT. Translated: CASSKDRVSPLHF. The rearrangement links TRBV27 to TRBJ1-6; 8 positions agree with TRBD1. This CDR3 has 13 residues. The V gene end was trimmed by 5 bases and the J gene end by 9 bases; junction bases not matched to a gene: 3. Per germline, CDR1 MNHEY and CDR2 SMNVEV (reference sequence).

This clone was detected a few times. The CDR3 bases are TGTGCCAGCAGCCAACTCGGACAGGGGGGCTACGAGCAGTACTTC. It yields the protein CASSQLGQGGYEQYF. This sequence joins TRBV3-1 (or the pseudogene TRBV3-2) and TRBJ2-7; 10 bases align to TRBD1. Trimming removed 2 bases from V and 3 bases from J; junction bases left unmatched: 4. CDR1 LGHDT and CDR2 YNNKEL come from the germline V gene (reference sequence). The CDR3 runs to 15 residues.

CDR3 sequence: CASSRWAGDGYTF. CDR3 nucleotides: TGTGCCAGCAGCCGATGGGCAGGGGATGGCTACACCTTC. The chain is built from TRBV27 and TRBJ1-2, with D perhaps TRBD1 (6 bases). The CDR3 has 13 amino acids. Between the trimmed V and J ends, which lost 6 bases and 6 bases, there was a span of 14 bases. Per the germline V gene, CDR1 is MNHEY and CDR2 is SMNVEV (reference sequence).

The J gene is TRBJ1-2, the V gene TRBV24-1, with a weak D call TRBD1 (5 bases). Trimming cost V 10 bases and J 5 bases, with 13 bases left between them. In germline, CDR1 is KGHDR, CDR2 SFDVKD. The CDR3 extends over 12 amino acids. The CDR3: CATRDSGYGYTF. The CDR3 nucleotides are TGTGCCACTAGGGACTCGGGGTATGGCTACACCTTC.

The chain employs TRBV27 and TRBJ2-5, with 9 bases lining up with TRBD1. The junction had 14 bases not matched to a gene; V was cut back by 4 bases and J by 5 bases. The CDR3 length is 17 residues. The germline V gene has CDR1 MNHEY and CDR2 SMNVEV (reference sequence). This CDR3 is CASSSPSTGGFGETQYF. For the CDR3, the DNA is TGTGCCAGCAGTTCCCCCTCGACAGGGGGGTTTGGGGAGACCCAGTACTTC.